This T cell receptor (beta chain) was captured by sequencing in a study of T cell responses to AZD1222 COVID-19 vaccine. The method was immunoSEQ multiplex PCR; TCRdb's version includes in-frame clones alone and lacks a portion of them. Of about 100,000 clones listed, around 89% are singletons. The receptor comes from an adult who received the AZD1222 COVID-19 vaccine. Sequenced material: peripheral blood, taken 28 days after the second AZD1222 dose.

The CDR3 here is CASGLVEDRSFEQFF. CDR3 bases: TGTGCTAGTGGTTTGGTAGAGGACAGAAGTTTTGAGCAGTTCTTC. V is TRBV12-5 and J is TRBJ2-1, with D tentatively TRBD1 (6 bases). This CDR3 is 15 amino acids long. The V gene's germline CDR1 is LGHNT and CDR2 FRNRAP. V lost 0 bases and J 9 bases, leaving 15 bases between the germline ends.